The source of this T cell receptor beta chain is a study of blood T cell repertoires in COVID-19. Study background: Spain, Italy and the United States supplied samples that represented acute and convalescent COVID-19. Sample material is recorded as cDNA or gDNA derived from T cells, B-cell-depleted T cells, or PBMCs.

Germline V gives CDR1 LGHNA, CDR2 YSLEER. V gave up 0 bases and J gave up 3 bases, with 6 bases separating them. The CDR3 has 13 amino acids. Authors' data handling: Estimated nucleated cell counts came from reference gene primer amplification. Clones were sequenced by immunoSEQ multiplex PCR, and TCRdb holds only the in-frame ones, with some missing. That table gives V, J and clone size, and the DNA gave D and trimming. Of 440,000 or so clones detected, around nine tenths appear once; the ten largest clones hold roughly 1.6%. Recruited during active infection, patients (from Seattle) were subsequently followed longitudinally.

This chain links TRBV4-3 with TRBJ2-7, with D unclear. The sample consisted of peripheral blood. This TCR was recovered from a woman aged 40 to 50 with COVID-19, enrolled during active disease. In DNA form, the CDR3 reads TGCGCCAGCAGCCAAGAGAGGCGCTACGAGCAGTACTTC. It encodes CASSQERRYEQYF.